The clone carrying this TCR beta chain occurred many times. Its target is unknown. The data were obtained in a study of T cells in Graves' hyperthyroidism and ophthalmopathy. Study results and limitations: The majority of expanded thyroid clonotypes above 0.001 also appeared in blood.

TCR beta CDR3 regions were amplified from RNA transcripts. First-round RT-PCR with HTBI primers amplified the TCR CDR3 region. In TCRdb, the multiplex PCR reads were re-called with MiXCR into one record per CDR3 protein. The data show around 620,000 distinct CDR3 sequences, with just over 45% seen just once and under 20% held by the top ten. The germline gives CDR1 MNHNS, CDR2 SASEGT. This CDR3 spans 12 amino acids. V was cut by 6 bases and J by 3 bases, with 9 bases left in between. This chain joins TRBV6-1 and TRBJ2-7, with D possibly being TRBD1 (6 bases). The sample was peripheral blood or thyroid tissue (not recorded which). The source of this sequence is an adult woman with Graves' disease, either hyperthyroidism or ophthalmopathy (not recorded which). This CDR3 is CASRNRVYEQYF. The CDR3 DNA sequence: TGTGCCAGCAGGAACAGGGTCTACGAGCAGTACTTC.